These T cell receptor beta chains were read from a single sample in a study of blood T cell repertoires in COVID-19. Using immunoSEQ multiplex PCR, the repertoire was profiled, and TCRdb retains in-frame clones only, with some absent. The sample contains tens of thousands of clones, about 86% of which appear only once. The sequencing sample was made of peripheral blood. Every receptor here comes from a man aged 50 or older with active COVID-19. Both conserved end residues are part of each CDR3. A D gene is named only where the DNA matches it firmly. The size of a clone is reported for some rows only, either as once, few or many, or as a class for expanded clones.

j_call d_call clone_size v_call cdr3_aa cdr3_nt
TRBJ1-2 TRBD1 few TRBV4-1 CASSQDGTGSYGYTF TGCGCCAGCAGCCAAGATGGGACAGGGAGCTATGGCTACACCTTC
TRBJ1-5 - - TRBV5-1 CASSLESGNNQPQHF TGCGCCAGCAGCCTAGAATCGGGAAATAATCAGCCCCAGCATTTT
TRBJ2-7 TRBD1 - TRBV5-6 CASSLVGGTGGHEQYF TGTGCCAGCAGCTTGGTTGGGGGGACAGGGGGGCACGAGCAGTACTTC
TRBJ2-5 - - TRBV20-1 CSARLREAQYF TGCAGTGCCCGCCTCAGAGAGGCCCAGTACTTC
TRBJ1-6 - - TRBV6-5 CASSYALGYNSPLHF TGTGCCAGCAGTTACGCGCTAGGATATAATTCACCCCTCCACTTT
TRBJ2-3 - - TRBV7-9 CASSYHRVGDTQYF TGTGCCAGCAGCTACCACAGGGTTGGAGATACGCAGTATTTT
TRBJ2-1 - once TRBV12-3/TRBV12-4 CASSLAEKQFF TGTGCCAGCAGTTTAGCAGAGAAGCAGTTCTTC
TRBJ1-2 TRBD1 once TRBV28 CASSVNRGMRGYTF TGTGCCAGCAGTGTTAACAGGGGGATGCGCGGCTACACCTTC
TRBJ2-1 TRBD2 - TRBV29-1 CSGGTSGTYNEQFF TGCAGCGGGGGGACTAGCGGGACGTACAATGAGCAGTTCTTC
TRBJ1-5 TRBD1 - TRBV19 CASRKTGGGQPQHF TGTGCCAGCCGGAAGACAGGGGGCGGCCAGCCCCAGCATTTT
TRBJ1-1 - few TRBV6-6 CASSQGRLRESLTEAFF TGTGCCAGCAGTCAGGGGAGGTTGAGGGAATCGTTAACTGAAGCTTTCTTT
TRBJ2-1 TRBD1 once TRBV5-1 CASSAGQGLYNEQFF TGCGCCAGCAGCGCGGGACAGGGACTCTACAATGAGCAGTTCTTC
TRBJ1-5 TRBD1 few TRBV19 CASSIDEGAQPQHF TGTGCCAGTAGTATTGATGAGGGGGCTCAGCCCCAGCATTTT
TRBJ1-6 TRBD1 - TRBV6-6 CASTGGGNSPLHF TGTGCCAGCACAGGGGGCGGTAATTCACCCCTCCACTTT
TRBJ1-2 TRBD1 - TRBV2 CASSMTGDYGYTF TGTGCCAGCAGTATGACAGGGGACTATGGCTACACCTTC